This is a list of T cell receptor beta chains from one sample in a study of blood T cell repertoires in COVID-19. The repertoire was sequenced with immunoSEQ multiplex PCR; TCRdb's copy has only in-frame clones and lacks some. The repertoire has 250,000 or so clones, about 83% of them found once; the top ten carry around 5.2%. The sequenced material came from peripheral blood. The source of these receptors is a human donor in a cohort sampled during active COVID-19. CDR3s include the opening cysteine and the closing phenylalanine or tryptophan. The D gene is left open where the match is weak. The listing skips clone size in some rows; elsewhere it reads once, few, many or a size class.

v_gene,j_gene,d_gene,abundance,CDR3nt,CDR3aa
TRBV6-5,TRBJ1-1,TRBD1,-,TGTGCCAGCCCGGACAGGGCGGAAGCTTTCTTT,CASPDRAEAFF
TRBV2,TRBJ2-7,TRBD1,-,TGTGCCAGCAGTTATGGGACAGCAGCAAGTGGGGCCTACGAGCAGTACTTC,CASSYGTAASGAYEQYF
TRBV12-3/TRBV12-4,TRBJ1-3,-,-,TGTGCCAGCAGTTTCAGGGCAGGAAACACCATATATTTT,CASSFRAGNTIYF
TRBV14,TRBJ2-5,TRBD1,-,TGTGCCAGCAGCCAAGATTGGACAGGACGAGAGACCCAGTACTTC,CASSQDWTGRETQYF
TRBV7-6,TRBJ2-7,-,-,TGTGCCAGCAGCTTACGTCCAGGGGTAAGAGACTTATCCTACGAGCAGTACTTC,CASSLRPGVRDLSYEQYF
TRBV7-7,TRBJ2-2,TRBD1,-,TGTGCTAGCAGTTTCGAGACAGGGTGGACGAACACCGGGGAGCTGTTTTTT,CASSFETGWTNTGELFF
TRBV2,TRBJ2-1,TRBD1,-,TGTGCCAGCAGTGAACAAACAGGGGACCAACACAATGAGCAGTTCTTC,CASSEQTGDQHNEQFF
TRBV5-6,TRBJ1-6,-,-,TGTGCCAGCAGCTTGGGCTGGGAGACTGTTGGGAATTCACCCCTCCACTTT,CASSLGWETVGNSPLHF
TRBV7-9,TRBJ1-5,TRBD1,-,TGTGCCAGCAGCCGTACGGGAGACAGGGCGCAGCCCCAGCATTTT,CASSRTGDRAQPQHF
TRBV7-2,TRBJ1-1,-,-,TGTGCCAGCAGGGCCTTTGCGAGAGGGCGCCGGGCTTTCTTT,CASRAFARGRRAFF
TRBV7-9,TRBJ2-1,TRBD1,-,TGTGCCAGCAGCTTATTGGGACAGATCGATGAGCAGTTCTTC,CASSLLGQIDEQFF
TRBV5-1,TRBJ2-5,TRBD2,-,TGCGCCAGCAGCTTGGGCGGGGGGGCTGAAGAGACCCAGTACTTC,CASSLGGGAEETQYF
TRBV5-5,TRBJ2-7,TRBD1,-,TGTGCCAGCAGCTTACCCTTTACAGGGGGCAACGAGCAGTACTTC,CASSLPFTGGNEQYF
TRBV7-9,TRBJ2-7,-,-,TGTGCCAGCAGCTTAGACCCAGCGGTGGCCTCCTACGAGCAGTACTTC,CASSLDPAVASYEQYF
TRBV5-1,TRBJ1-6,-,-,TGCGCCAGCAGTGGGGGGACGGTTAATTCACCCCTCCACTTT,CASSGGTVNSPLHF
TRBV7-2,TRBJ1-5,-,-,TGTGCCAGCAGCTTGGACTCGGGAGGGGATCAGCCCCAGCATTTT,CASSLDSGGDQPQHF
TRBV28,TRBJ1-5,TRBD1,-,TGTGCCAGCAGTTTATATTCGCAGACAGGGGGTCAGCCCCAGCATTTT,CASSLYSQTGGQPQHF
TRBV5-1,TRBJ1-2,-,-,TGCGCCAGCAGCTTGGCTCAGGGAGGGTATGGCTACACCTTC,CASSLAQGGYGYTF
TRBV2,TRBJ1-6,-,-,TGTGCCAGCAGCCCGACAGTCTATAATTCACCCCTCCACTTT,CASSPTVYNSPLHF
TRBV30,TRBJ1-2,TRBD1,few,TGTGCCTGGAGTTCCCCCGGGACAGGGCCTGCTAACTATGGCTACACCTTC,CAWSSPGTGPANYGYTF
TRBV10-2,TRBJ1-1,-,-,TGCGCCAGCAGTGAGTCGGTGGGCCACACTGAAGCTTTCTTT,CASSESVGHTEAFF
TRBV4-2,TRBJ2-1,-,-,TGTGCCAGCAGCCAACGACAGGACACCTACAATGAGCAGTTCTTC,CASSQRQDTYNEQFF
TRBV12-5,TRBJ2-7,-,-,TGTGCTAGTGGTCGCGGGACGGGTTCATTGTCCGAGCAGTACTTC,CASGRGTGSLSEQYF
TRBV12-3/TRBV12-4,TRBJ2-7,-,once,TGTGCCAGCAGAACCACGGACGGGAAGGAGCAGTACTTC,CASRTTDGKEQYF
TRBV10-3,TRBJ2-1,TRBD1,-,TGTGCCATCAGTGTCACCGGGACAGAACCTAACAATGAGCAGTTCTTC,CAISVTGTEPNNEQFF
TRBV19,TRBJ2-7,-,-,TGTGCCAGTAGTATGGAGGGGAAGCAGTACTTC,CASSMEGKQYF
TRBV12-3/TRBV12-4,TRBJ2-5,-,-,TGTGCCAGCAGGGACAGCTCACAAGAGACCCAGTACTTC,CASRDSSQETQYF
TRBV2,TRBJ1-5,-,-,TGTGCCAGCAGTGTGGGTCTAGGTCAGCCCCAGCATTTT,CASSVGLGQPQHF
TRBV5-4,TRBJ2-1,TRBD2,-,TGTGCCAGCAGCTTTCTAGGACTAGCGGTCACGGAGCAGTTCTTC,CASSFLGLAVTEQFF
TRBV5-1,TRBJ1-1,-,-,TGCGCCAGCAGCCCCGGCGGAAATTTGAACACTGAAGCTTTCTTT,CASSPGGNLNTEAFF
TRBV28,TRBJ2-1,TRBD2,-,TGTGCCAGCAGTTCGCTAGCGGGTGGGTACAATGAGCAGTTCTTC,CASSSLAGGYNEQFF
TRBV9,TRBJ2-1,-,-,TGTGCCAGCAGCGTAGAAGAGCATTCCGGGGAGTTCTTC,CASSVEEHSGEFF
TRBV2,TRBJ1-2,-,-,TGTGCCAGCAGCTACACGGGAGATCGGGACTATGGCTACACCTTC,CASSYTGDRDYGYTF
TRBV19,TRBJ2-2,-,-,TGTGCCAGTAGTGACAGGCCTGGGACCGGGGAGCTGTTTTTT,CASSDRPGTGELFF
TRBV5-5,TRBJ2-3,TRBD1,once,TGTGCCAGTAGCCGGACAGGGGGCAAGTTGATACCCACAGATACGCAGTATTTT,CASSRTGGKLIPTDTQYF
TRBV19,TRBJ2-3,TRBD2,-,TGTGCCAGTAGTTGGGGCGGGACTAGCGGTTTAGATACGCAGTATTTT,CASSWGGTSGLDTQYF
TRBV5-1,TRBJ2-1,TRBD1,-,TGCGCCAGCAGCTTTCCGACAGGGCAAAGGGACAATGAGCAGTTCTTC,CASSFPTGQRDNEQFF
TRBV11-2,TRBJ1-1,TRBD1,-,TGTGCCAGCAGGTTTACAGGGGCCTTGGGCACTGAAGCTTTCTTT,CASRFTGALGTEAFF
TRBV5-1,TRBJ2-5,TRBD1,-,TGCGCCAGCAGCTTGGCGGGACAGGATGTGCAGACCCAGTACTTC,CASSLAGQDVQTQYF
TRBV6-4,TRBJ1-2,-,-,TGTGCCAGCAGTATAAACAAGAACTATGGCTACACCTTC,CASSINKNYGYTF
TRBV28,TRBJ2-1,TRBD2,-,TGTGCCAGCAGTTTCGGACTAGCGGACAAAAATGAGCAGTTCTTC,CASSFGLADKNEQFF
TRBV11-2,TRBJ1-3,-,-,TGTGCCAGCAGCCAAGGACAGAGCTCTGGAAACACCATATATTTT,CASSQGQSSGNTIYF
TRBV18,TRBJ2-7,-,-,TGTGCCAGCTCACCACCCCCCTTGACAGACAAGTACGAGCAGTACTTC,CASSPPPLTDKYEQYF
TRBV28,TRBJ1-5,TRBD1,once,TGTGCCAGCAGCTACCCGGGACAGGGGGCTTGGAATCAGCCCCAGCATTTT,CASSYPGQGAWNQPQHF
TRBV6-5,TRBJ1-3,TRBD1,few,TGTGCCAGCAGTCGCCTGACAGGGGGTGGAAACACCATATATTTT,CASSRLTGGGNTIYF
TRBV29-1,TRBJ2-1,-,-,TGCAGCGTTGGGTCCCGTCTAGGCGATGAGCAGTTCTTC,CSVGSRLGDEQFF
TRBV25-1,TRBJ1-2,TRBD1,-,TGTGCCAGCATCCCCTCGAAGGGGGCGCTTCTTGGCTACACCTTC,CASIPSKGALLGYTF